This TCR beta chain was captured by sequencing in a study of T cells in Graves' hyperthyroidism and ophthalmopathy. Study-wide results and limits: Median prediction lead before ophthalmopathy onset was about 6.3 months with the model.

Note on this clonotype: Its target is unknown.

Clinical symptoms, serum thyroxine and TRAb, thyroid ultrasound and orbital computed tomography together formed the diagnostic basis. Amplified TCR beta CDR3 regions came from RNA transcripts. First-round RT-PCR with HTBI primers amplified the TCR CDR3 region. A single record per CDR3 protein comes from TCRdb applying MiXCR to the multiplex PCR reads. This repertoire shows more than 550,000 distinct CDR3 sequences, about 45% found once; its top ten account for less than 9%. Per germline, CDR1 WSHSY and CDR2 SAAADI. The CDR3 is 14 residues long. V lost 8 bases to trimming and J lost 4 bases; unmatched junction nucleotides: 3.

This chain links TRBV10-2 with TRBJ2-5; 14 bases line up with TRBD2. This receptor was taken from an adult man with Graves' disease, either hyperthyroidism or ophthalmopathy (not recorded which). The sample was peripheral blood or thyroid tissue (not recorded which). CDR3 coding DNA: TGCGCCAGCCGACTAGCGGGAGGGTCAGAGACCCAGTACTTC. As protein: CASRLAGGSETQYF.